The 26 T cell receptor beta chains in this list originate from one sample, sequenced in a study of T cell responses to AZD1222 COVID-19 vaccine. Repertoires were generated with immunoSEQ multiplex PCR, while TCRdb's copy carries only in-frame clones and drops some. The sample lists 100,000 or so clones; 70% to 90% were seen once. The sequenced sample was peripheral blood, obtained on day 0 of AZD1222 vaccination. These receptors all come from an adult in good health.

V usage is TRBV7-2 and J usage is TRBJ1-5, with D possibly being TRBD1 (6 bases). Germline loops: CDR1 SGHTA, CDR2 FQGNSA. Between the trimmed V and J ends, which lost 3 bases and 4 bases, there was a span of 13 bases. The CDR3 runs 15 residues. The DNA for the CDR3 is TGTGCCAGCAGCTTGGGGGCTCCGGTTAATCAGCCCCAGCATTTT. This sequence encodes CASSLGAPVNQPQHF. Full variable domain (rest looked up from reference TRBV7-2 and TRBJ1-5): GAGVSQSPSNKVTEKGKDVELRCDPISGHTALYWYRQSLGQGLEFLIYFQGNSAPDKSGLPSDRFSAERTGGSVSTLTIQRTQQEDSAVYLCASSLGAPVNQPQHFGDGTRLSIL.

V is TRBV5-8 and J is TRBJ1-3; no clear D gene. The length of the CDR3 is 15 residues. CDR1 is SGHTS, CDR2 YDEGEE, per germline. V was trimmed by 3 bases and J by 3 bases, leaving 13 bases between them. CDR3 sequence: CASSWPRTGGNTIYF. In DNA form, the CDR3 reads TGTGCCAGCAGCTGGCCCCGGACGGGTGGAAACACCATATATTTT.

This CDR3 is CAISADRSSEAFF. DNA of the CDR3: TGTGCCATCAGTGCGGACAGATCTTCTGAAGCTTTCTTT. This sequence joins TRBV10-3 and TRBJ1-1; possibly TRBD1 for D (6 bases). Germline CDR1 ENHRY, CDR2 SYGVKD. The CDR3 is made up of 13 amino acids. V was trimmed by 4 bases and J by 6 bases, leaving 12 bases between them.

This clone was picked up one time. V usage is TRBV7-2 and J usage is TRBJ1-2; 9 bases map to TRBD1. CDR1 and CDR2 (germline): SGHTA, FQGNSA. There are 16 residues in the CDR3. Unmatched junction bases numbered 10, after V lost 5 bases and J lost 3 bases. In nucleotides, the CDR3 is TGTGCCAGCAGCCCGCCACCGGGACAGGGAGACTATGGCTACACCTTC. Protein sequence: CASSPPPGQGDYGYTF.

The rearrangement links TRBV29-1 to TRBJ1-5; D gene unclear. Germline assignment: CDR1 SQVTM and CDR2 ANQGSEA. This CDR3 is 9 amino acids long. V shed 8 bases and J shed 10 bases, with 9 bases lying between them. The CDR3 bases are TGCAGCCCCCAATTTCCCCAGCATTTT. This sequence encodes CSPQFPQHF.

V gene TRBV28 combines with J gene TRBJ1-6; weak D call: TRBD1 (6 bases). With 5 bases removed from V and 3 bases from J, the gap between germline ends came to 14 bases. The germline gives CDR1 MDHEN, CDR2 SYDVKM. This CDR3 has 16 amino acids. CDR3: CASSTGSGGYNSPLHF. CDR3 nucleotides: TGTGCCAGCAGTACAGGGTCCGGAGGCTATAATTCACCCCTCCACTTT.

The chain couples TRBV7-6 to TRBJ2-3; D is unresolved. Trimming removed 5 bases at V and 6 bases at J, with 9 bases between. This CDR3 is 12 amino acids long. Germline V gene lookup returns CDR1 SGHVS and CDR2 FNYEAQ. Here the CDR3 reads CASSLSKDTQYF. CDR3 in DNA: TGTGCCAGCAGCCTCAGCAAGGATACGCAGTATTTT.

J is TRBJ1-3 and V is TRBV4-1; D gene unclear. Looked up from germline, CDR1 is MGHRA and CDR2 is YSYEKL. Trimming took 0 bases from V and 2 from J, leaving 11 bases between them. CDR3 length: 16 amino acids. This CDR3 is CASSQDRVGTGNTIYF. In DNA, the CDR3 is TGCGCCAGCAGCCAAGATAGGGTGGGAACTGGAAACACCATATATTTT.

The chain employs TRBV3-1 (or the pseudogene TRBV3-2) and TRBJ2-3; D is possibly TRBD2 (6 bases). The V gene lost 1 base and the J gene lost 2 bases, with 19 bases spanning the gap. The V gene's germline CDR1 is LGHDT and CDR2 YNNKEL (reference sequence). The CDR3 has 18 amino acids. In DNA, the CDR3 is TGTGCCAGCAGCCAAGGGGGGTCGGAGGGCCATATCACAGATACGCAGTATTTT. Translated, it gives CASSQGGSEGHITDTQYF.

This chain joins TRBV2 and TRBJ1-3, with TRBD1 matching over 9 bases. Germline trimming cut 6 bases from V and 4 bases from J; bases unmatched to any gene: 7. The CDR3 covers 15 residues. Germline V CDR1 and CDR2: SNHLY, FYNNEI. CDR3 in DNA: TGTGCCAGCAGAGGAGGGACAGGGCGCGGAAACACCATATATTTT. Its protein is CASRGGTGRGNTIYF.

The gene calls are TRBV5-4 and TRBJ2-7; TRBD1 matches at 8 bases. Germline V gene data show CDR1 as SGHNT and CDR2 as YYREEE (reference sequence). The CDR3 runs to 15 residues. V lost 5 bases, J lost 2 bases, and 9 bases stayed unmatched. CDR3 DNA: TGTGCCAGCAGACCCGGGACAGGTGCCCCCTACGAGCAGTACTTC. Translated, it gives CASRPGTGAPYEQYF.

CDR3 DNA: TGTGCCAGCAGTTTCCATGGGACAGCTCGCTGGGGCAATCAGCCCCAGCATTTT. Translation: CASSFHGTARWGNQPQHF. The genes are TRBV27 and TRBJ1-5; 7 bases are shared with TRBD1. V trimming: 3 bases; J trimming: 2 bases; junction bases outside the gene matches: 13. Germline CDR1 MNHEY, CDR2 SMNVEV (reference sequence). The CDR3 extends over 18 amino acids.

The CDR3, as DNA: TGTGCCAGCGGACTAGCGGGTTTCAATGAGCAGTTCTTC. Amino acids: CASGLAGFNEQFF. The chain joins TRBV28 to TRBJ2-1; 11 positions match TRBD2. The V segment lost 8 bases and the J segment 6 bases; nucleotides outside the gene matches: 3. The germline gives CDR1 MDHEN, CDR2 SYDVKM. The CDR3 covers 13 residues.

J is TRBJ1-2 and V is TRBV19, with D tentatively TRBD1 (5 bases). With 3 bases removed from V and 3 bases from J, the gap between germline ends came to 11 bases. The CDR3 loop spans 14 amino acids. Germline assignment: CDR1 LNHDA and CDR2 SQIVND (reference sequence). The CDR3 is CASSMGRNYYGYTF. The CDR3, as DNA: TGTGCCAGTAGTATGGGACGGAACTACTATGGCTACACCTTC.

The chain combines TRBV28 with TRBJ2-6; D call uncertain. The CDR3 is 15 amino acids. V lost 5 bases, J lost 4 bases, and 12 bases lay in between. Germline V gene sequence: CDR1 MDHEN, CDR2 SYDVKM. CDR3 DNA sequence: TGTGCCAGCAGTCGCGAGCATTCCGGGGCCAACGTCCTGACTTTC. Its protein is CASSREHSGANVLTF.

The rearrangement joins TRBV5-4 to TRBJ2-1; no clear D gene. This CDR3 has 13 amino acids. V was clipped by 6 bases and J by 6 bases, with 13 bases between them. Looked up from germline, CDR1 is SGHNT and CDR2 is YYREEE (reference sequence). CDR3 DNA sequence: TGTGCCAGCACCTCGGGCCTAAGCAATGAGCAGTTCTTC. As protein: CASTSGLSNEQFF.

The gene calls are TRBV10-3 and TRBJ1-5; 8 bases are shared with TRBD1. Germline trimming cut 4 bases from V and 9 bases from J; bases unmatched to any gene: 14. Germline V gene data show CDR1 as ENHRY and CDR2 as SYGVKD. The CDR3 loop spans 16 amino acids. In DNA form, the CDR3 reads TGTGCCATCAGTGGGGAAGGACAGGGCGGGAGGTGGCCCCAGCATTTT. Amino acids: CAISGEGQGGRWPQHF.

V is TRBV20-1 and J is TRBJ2-3; the D gene is possibly TRBD2 (7 bases). This CDR3 contains 11 residues. Germline CDR1 DFQATT, CDR2 SNEGSKA (reference sequence). With 6 bases removed from V and 7 bases from J, the gap between germline ends came to 11 bases. CDR3 residues: CSALGGHTQYF. The CDR3 region has the DNA TGCAGTGCCCTCGGGGGGCATACGCAGTATTTT.

The CDR3 reads CASSFLTDKCYEQYF. The CDR3 DNA reads as TGTGCCAGCAGCTTCTTGACTGACAAGTGCTACGAGCAGTACTTC. The rearrangement links TRBV9 to TRBJ2-7, with no clear D. Germline CDR1 and CDR2: SGDLS and YYNGEE. Trimming took 4 bases from V and 3 from J, leaving 17 bases between them. This CDR3 comprises 15 residues. The full variable domain, in which reference TRBV9 and TRBJ2-7 provide the parts outside the CDR3, is DSGVTQTPKHLITATGQRVTLRCSPRSGDLSVYWYQQSLDQGLQFLIQYYNGEERAKGNILERFSAQQFPDLHSELNLSSLELGDSALYFCASSFLTDKCYEQYFGPGTRLTVT.

J is TRBJ2-2 and V is TRBV7-9, with 10 bases aligning to TRBD2. The CDR3 is 15 amino acids. V dropped 10 bases and J dropped 3; count of bases not matched to a gene: 8. The germline V gene has CDR1 SEHNR and CDR2 FQNEAQ (reference sequence). The CDR3, as DNA: TGTGCCACTTCACTAGCGGGAATGTACACCGGGGAGCTGTTTTTT. This translates into CATSLAGMYTGELFF.

The chain is built from TRBV14 and TRBJ2-3; D is possibly TRBD1 (6 bases). Looked up from germline, CDR1 is SGHDN and CDR2 is FVKESK. V was shortened by 3 bases and J by 5 bases, with 12 bases between the two germline ends. The CDR3 is made up of 14 amino acids. CDR3 DNA: TGTGCCAGCAGCCACTTGGGGGCGGGAGATACGCAGTATTTT. It yields the protein CASSHLGAGDTQYF.

The chain uses TRBV7-2 and TRBJ1-1; D not certain. CDR1 SGHTA and CDR2 FQGNSA come from the germline V gene. CDR3 length equals 14 residues. The V gene lost 2 bases and the J gene lost 0 bases, with 7 bases spanning the gap. The CDR3 reads CASSLSQMNTEAFF. In DNA form, the CDR3 reads TGTGCCAGCAGCTTATCCCAGATGAACACTGAAGCTTTCTTT.

This chain uses TRBV9 with TRBJ2-2; D gene uncertain. The CDR3 runs 13 residues. Trimming shortened V by 4 bases and J by 7 bases, and 11 bases separated the two germline ends. Germline CDR1 is SGDLS and CDR2 is YYNGEE. The CDR3 nucleotides are TGTGCCAGCAGCCGTTACAATGGCGGGGAGCTGTTTTTT. As protein: CASSRYNGGELFF. The full variable domain, rest sourced from reference TRBV9 and TRBJ2-2, is DSGVTQTPKHLITATGQRVTLRCSPRSGDLSVYWYQQSLDQGLQFLIQYYNGEERAKGNILERFSAQQFPDLHSELNLSSLELGDSALYFCASSRYNGGELFFGEGSRLTVL.

The count of this clone is one. This chain joins TRBV25-1 and TRBJ2-5; D is possibly TRBD1 or TRBD2 (5 bases each). Trimming removed 8 bases from V and 5 bases from J, with 15 bases in between. CDR1 MGHDK and CDR2 SYGVNS come from the germline V gene. The CDR3 length is 13 residues. Here the CDR3 reads CASAVSGLETQYF. CDR3 DNA: TGTGCCAGCGCCGTATCGGGGCTCGAGACCCAGTACTTC.

V is TRBV5-1 and J is TRBJ1-4; TRBD1 aligns across 7 bases. CDR1 is SGHRS and CDR2 is YFSETQ in the germline V gene. V was pared by 3 bases and J by 8 bases, with 13 bases of the junction left unmatched. The CDR3 runs to 16 residues. The CDR3 region has the DNA TGCGCCAGCAGCTCCAAGGGACAGTCCGGGGCCGAAAAACTGTTTTTT. This gives the protein CASSSKGQSGAEKLFF.

This chain joins TRBV5-6 and TRBJ2-7; the D is unclear. The CDR3 runs to 13 residues. CDR1 SGHDT and CDR2 YYEEEE come from the germline V gene. V was pared by 0 bases and J by 2 bases, with 6 bases between. CDR3 loop: CASSLVAPYEQYF. The CDR3, as DNA: TGTGCCAGCAGCTTGGTGGCCCCCTACGAGCAGTACTTC.